The entry below gives a single T cell receptor beta chain sequence along with its context. Under the authors' procedure: Estimation of nucleated cell counts was performed using reference gene primer amplification. Profiling relied on immunoSEQ multiplex PCR, and the TCRdb table lists in-frame clones only, not all of them. The DNA was the basis for D and trimming; V, J and clone size are from that table. The table lists roughly 140,000 clones, 88% of them singletons. This specimen comes from a study of blood T cell repertoires in COVID-19. Study details: Samples taken during acute and convalescent COVID-19 were collected in the United States, Italy and Spain. From T cells, B-cell-depleted T cells, or PBMCs came the material, which was cDNA or gDNA.

From germline, CDR1 is SGHVS and CDR2 FQNEAQ. V was shortened by 2 bases and J by 5 bases, with 10 bases between the two germline ends. The CDR3 length is 14 residues. The sample consisted of peripheral blood. This TCR was recovered from a human donor in a cohort sampled during active COVID-19. V is TRBV7-8 and J is TRBJ1-5; D ambiguous. The CDR3 spells CASSLKGGYQPQHF. The CDR3 DNA reads TGTGCCAGCAGCTTAAAGGGAGGGTATCAGCCCCAGCATTTT.